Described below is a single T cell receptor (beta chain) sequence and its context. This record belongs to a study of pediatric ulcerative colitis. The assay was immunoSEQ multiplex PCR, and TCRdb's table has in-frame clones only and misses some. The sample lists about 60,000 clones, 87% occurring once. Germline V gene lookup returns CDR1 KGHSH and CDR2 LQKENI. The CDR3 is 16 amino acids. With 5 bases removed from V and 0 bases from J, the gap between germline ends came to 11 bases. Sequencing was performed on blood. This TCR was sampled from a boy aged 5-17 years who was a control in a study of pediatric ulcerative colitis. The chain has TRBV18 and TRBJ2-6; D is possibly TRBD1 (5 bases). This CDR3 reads CASSSGHRSGANVLTF. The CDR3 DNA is TGTGCCAGCTCATCAGGACATCGCTCTGGGGCCAACGTCCTGACTTTC. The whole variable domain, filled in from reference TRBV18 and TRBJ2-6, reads NAGVMQNPRHLVRRRGQEARLRCSPMKGHSHVYWYRQLPEEGLKFMVYLQKENIIDESGMPKERFSAEFPKEGPSILRIQQVVRGDSAAYFCASSSGHRSGANVLTFGAGSRLTVL.